Presented here are 16 T cell receptor beta chains from one specimen sequenced in a study of T cells expressing NK-cell markers. From the 5' RACE reads, TCRdb lists one entry per CDR3 protein and no DNA. The table for this sample gives 550,000 to 600,000 distinct CDR3 sequences. Input material: blood T cells: a sorted CD56 or NKG2C T cell subset, CD4+ or CD8+ T cells, or bulk PBMC T cells (not recorded which). The source of these receptors is a man in his late teens or twenties in good health.

The chain uses TRBV5-1 and TRBJ2-7. There are 14 residues in the CDR3. Germline loops: CDR1 SGHRS, CDR2 YFSETQ. The chain's CDR3 is CASSPQNRPEEQYF.

The V and J genes are TRBV30 and TRBJ2-1; as DNA is missing, the TRBD1 call by TCRdb cannot be tested. The germline CDR1 and CDR2 sequences are GTSNPN and SVGIG (reference sequence). The CDR3 totals 16 residues. The CDR3 sequence is CAWSSGTRTTYNEQFF.

This sequence joins TRBV6-1 and TRBJ2-2; TCRdb's D call, TRBD2, is unchecked because there is no DNA. Germline V CDR1 and CDR2: MNHNS, SASEGT. The length of the CDR3 is 17 residues. The CDR3 spells CASSPEPAGGSSGELFF.

V and J are TRBV7-8 and TRBJ2-7; with no DNA, the TCRdb D assignment of TRBD2 cannot be verified. Germline values: CDR1 SGHVS, CDR2 FQNEAQ. The CDR3 totals 13 residues. The CDR3 here is CASSGRTSVETYF.

The chain recombines TRBV27 with TRBJ2-7; the D call from TCRdb, TRBD2, cannot be confirmed without DNA. Germline CDR1 and CDR2: MNHEY and SMNVEV (reference sequence). This CDR3 is built from 15 residues. Here the CDR3 reads CASSSGAGAGNEQYF.

This chain joins TRBV20-1 and TRBJ2-1; TCRdb outputs TRBD2, but without DNA this stays unchecked. The V gene's germline CDR1 is DFQATT and CDR2 SNEGSKA (reference sequence). The CDR3 sequence is 14 residues long. The CDR3 is CSAGGLESGNEQFF.

The chain couples TRBV6-5 to TRBJ2-1; no DNA is available, so the TRBD1 call from TCRdb remains unchecked. This CDR3 contains 18 residues. Germline CDR1 and CDR2: MNHEY and SVGAGI. The CDR3 loop reads CASSYSRIGTSSYNEQFF.

V and J are TRBV2 and TRBJ2-7. CDR3 length: 12 amino acids. CDR1 is SNHLY and CDR2 is FYNNEI in the germline V gene. This CDR3 reads CASSVEVYEQYF. Full variable domain (remainder filled in from reference TRBV2 and TRBJ2-7): EPEVTQTPSHQVTQMGQEVILRCVPISNHLYFYWYRQILGQKVEFLVSFYNNEISEKSEIFDDQFSVERPDGSNFTLKIRSTKLEDSAMYFCASSVEVYEQYFGPGTRLTVT.

This rearrangement joins TRBV7-9 to TRBJ2-5; TCRdb picks TRBD1, but there is no DNA to check that call. Germline assignment: CDR1 SEHNR and CDR2 FQNEAQ (reference sequence). CDR3 size: 14 residues. Here the CDR3 reads CASSSRGREKTQYF.

The chain's CDR3 is CASRGTSSPLHF. This chain joins TRBV6-5 and TRBJ1-6; lacking DNA, the TRBD1 call made by TCRdb goes unchecked. The CDR3 loop spans 12 amino acids. Germline V gene sequence: CDR1 MNHEY, CDR2 SVGAGI.

The CDR3 here is CASSETGKAKNIQYF. The V gene is TRBV13, the J gene TRBJ2-4; TCRdb names TRBD1, which stays unverified in the absence of DNA. The germline CDR1 and CDR2 sequences are PRHDT and FYEKMQ (reference sequence). The CDR3 totals 15 residues.

The chain carries TRBV12-3 or TRBV12-4 and TRBJ1-3. This CDR3 comprises 13 residues. The CDR3 sequence is CASDLGSGNTIYF.

The chain joins TRBV11-3 to TRBJ2-7. This CDR3 comprises 13 residues. Looked up from germline, CDR1 is SGHNT and CDR2 is YENEEA. The CDR3 sequence is CASSRRGSYEQYF.

The chain carries TRBV30 and TRBJ1-1. The length of the CDR3 is 11 residues. CDR1 GTSNPN and CDR2 SVGIG come from the germline V gene (reference sequence). CDR3 region: CAWKLSAEAFF.

This chain connects TRBV27 to TRBJ2-5; without DNA, the TCRdb call of TRBD1 cannot be checked. CDR1 is MNHEY and CDR2 is SMNVEV in the germline V gene (reference sequence). CDR3 length: 16 residues. CDR3 sequence reads: CASSLNSVGGRETQYF.

This chain connects TRBV12-5 to TRBJ2-5; TCRdb's D call of TRBD1 is untestable without DNA. In germline, CDR1 is LGHNT, CDR2 FRNRAP. The CDR3 covers 14 residues. The CDR3 loop is CASGPPGQGETQYF.